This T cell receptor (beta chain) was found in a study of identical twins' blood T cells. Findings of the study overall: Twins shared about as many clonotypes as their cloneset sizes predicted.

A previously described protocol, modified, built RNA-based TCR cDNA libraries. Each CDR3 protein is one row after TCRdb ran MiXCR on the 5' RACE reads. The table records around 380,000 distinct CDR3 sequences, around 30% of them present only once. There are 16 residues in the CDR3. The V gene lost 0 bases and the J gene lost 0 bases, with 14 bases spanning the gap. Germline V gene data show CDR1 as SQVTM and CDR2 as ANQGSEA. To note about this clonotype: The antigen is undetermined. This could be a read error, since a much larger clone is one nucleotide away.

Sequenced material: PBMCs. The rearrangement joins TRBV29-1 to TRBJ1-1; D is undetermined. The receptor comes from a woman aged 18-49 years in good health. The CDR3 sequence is CSVEDRLDPMNTEAFF. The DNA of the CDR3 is TGCAGCGTTGAAGATCGGTTGGATCCCATGAACACTGAAGCTTTCTTT. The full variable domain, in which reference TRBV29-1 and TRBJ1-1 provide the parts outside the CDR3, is SAVISQKPSRDICQRGTSLTIQCQVDSQVTMMFWYRQQPGQSLTLIATANQGSEATYESGFVIDKFPISRPNLTFSTLTVSNMSPEDSSIYLCSVEDRLDPMNTEAFFGQGTRLTVV.